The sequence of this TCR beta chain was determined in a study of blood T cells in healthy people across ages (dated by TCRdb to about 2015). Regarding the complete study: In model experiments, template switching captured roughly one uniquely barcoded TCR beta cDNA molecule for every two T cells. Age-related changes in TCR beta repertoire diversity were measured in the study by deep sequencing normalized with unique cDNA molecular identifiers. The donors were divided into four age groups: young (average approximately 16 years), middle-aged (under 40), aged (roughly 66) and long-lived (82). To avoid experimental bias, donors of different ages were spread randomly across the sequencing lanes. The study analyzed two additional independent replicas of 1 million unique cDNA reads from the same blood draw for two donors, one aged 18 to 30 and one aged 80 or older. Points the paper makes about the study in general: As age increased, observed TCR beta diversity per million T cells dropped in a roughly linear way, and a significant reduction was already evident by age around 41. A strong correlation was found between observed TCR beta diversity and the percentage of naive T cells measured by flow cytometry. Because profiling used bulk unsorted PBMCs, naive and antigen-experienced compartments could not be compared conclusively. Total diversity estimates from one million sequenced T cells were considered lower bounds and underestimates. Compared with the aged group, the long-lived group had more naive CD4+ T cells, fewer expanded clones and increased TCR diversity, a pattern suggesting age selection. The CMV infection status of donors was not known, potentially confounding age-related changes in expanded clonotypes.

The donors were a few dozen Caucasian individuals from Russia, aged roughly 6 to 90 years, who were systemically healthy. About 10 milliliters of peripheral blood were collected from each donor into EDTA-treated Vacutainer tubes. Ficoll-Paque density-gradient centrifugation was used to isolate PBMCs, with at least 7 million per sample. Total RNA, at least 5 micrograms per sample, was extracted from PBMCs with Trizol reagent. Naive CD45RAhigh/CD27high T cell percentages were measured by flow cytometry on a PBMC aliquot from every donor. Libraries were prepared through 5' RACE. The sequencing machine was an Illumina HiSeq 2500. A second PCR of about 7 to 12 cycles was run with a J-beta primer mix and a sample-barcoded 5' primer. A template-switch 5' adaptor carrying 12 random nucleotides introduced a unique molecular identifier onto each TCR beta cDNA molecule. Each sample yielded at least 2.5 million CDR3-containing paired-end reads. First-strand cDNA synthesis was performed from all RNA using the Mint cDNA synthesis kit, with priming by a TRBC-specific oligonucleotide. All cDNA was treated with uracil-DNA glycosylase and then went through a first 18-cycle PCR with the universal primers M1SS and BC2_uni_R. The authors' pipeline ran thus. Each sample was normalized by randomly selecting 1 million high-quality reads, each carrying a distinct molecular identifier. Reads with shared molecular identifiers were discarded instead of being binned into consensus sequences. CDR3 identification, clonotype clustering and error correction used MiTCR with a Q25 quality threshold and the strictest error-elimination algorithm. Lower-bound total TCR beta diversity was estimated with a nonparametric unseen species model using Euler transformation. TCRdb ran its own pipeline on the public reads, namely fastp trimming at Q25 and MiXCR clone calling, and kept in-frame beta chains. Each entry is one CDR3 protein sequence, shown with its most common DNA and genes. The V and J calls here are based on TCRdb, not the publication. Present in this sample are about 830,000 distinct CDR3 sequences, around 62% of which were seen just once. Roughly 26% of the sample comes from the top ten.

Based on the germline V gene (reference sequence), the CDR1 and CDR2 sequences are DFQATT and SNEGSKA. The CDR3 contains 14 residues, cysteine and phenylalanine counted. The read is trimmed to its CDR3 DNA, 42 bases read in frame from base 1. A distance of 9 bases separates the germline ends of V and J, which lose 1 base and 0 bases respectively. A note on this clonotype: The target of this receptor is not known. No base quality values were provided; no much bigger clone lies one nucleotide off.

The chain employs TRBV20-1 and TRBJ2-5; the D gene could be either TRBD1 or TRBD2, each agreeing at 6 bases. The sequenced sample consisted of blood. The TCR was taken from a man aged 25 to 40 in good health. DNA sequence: TGCAGTGCTAGAGTACGGGGGCACCAAGAGACCCAGTACTTC. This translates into CSARVRGHQETQYF.